This TCR beta chain appears in the sequencing data of a study of early T cells in non-severe SARS-CoV-2 infection. TCRdb recomputed calls from the 5' RACE reads with MiXCR, one row per CDR3 protein. The table has 87,000 or so distinct CDR3 sequences, about 15% seen once; the top ten hold roughly 6.5%. CDR3 length equals 15 residues. Trimming took 7 bases from V and 3 from J; bases not matched to a gene: 9. In germline, CDR1 is DFQATT, CDR2 SNEGSKA (reference sequence). This clonotype was found a few times. Sequencing was performed on whole blood. The receptor was derived from an adult who was a healthcare worker with PCR-confirmed SARS-CoV-2 infection or an uninfected control (not recorded which). The rearrangement uses TRBV20-1 and TRBJ2-2, with 9 bases identical to TRBD1. The CDR3: CSGSPGQGYTGELFF. The DNA for the CDR3 is TGCAGTGGTTCACCGGGACAGGGCTACACCGGGGAGCTGTTTTTT.